This is a list of T cell receptor beta chains from one sample in a study of cytomegalovirus exposure and HLA in healthy donors. Sequenced by immunoSEQ multiplex PCR; TCRdb stores in-frame clones only, minus some. The sample consists of 95,000 to 100,000 clones, more than 80% of them appearing once. The sequenced sample consisted of PBMCs. All receptors come from a young man in good health and CMV-seronegative. CDR3s include the opening cysteine and the closing phenylalanine or tryptophan. Fields, in order: V gene, D gene, clone size, J gene, CDR3 DNA, CDR3 protein. The D gene is left open where the match is weak. Clone size is not always given. Where it is, it says once, few, many or a class for expanded clones.

TRBV7-2	TRBD1	NA	TRBJ1-5	TGTGCCAGCAGCCCCGGGACAGGGCCTTATCAGCCCCAGCATTTT	CASSPGTGPYQPQHF
TRBV9	NA	NA	TRBJ1-1	TGTGCCTCGTCGGGTGGCGGGGGCACTGAAGCTTTCTTT	CASSGGGGTEAFF
TRBV7-9	NA	many	TRBJ1-4	TGTGCCAGCAGCTTAGGAAGGGGATCGAGTGAAAAACTGTTTTTT	CASSLGRGSSEKLFF
TRBV4-1	NA	NA	TRBJ1-4	TGCGCCAGCAGCCAAACAGGTGAAAAACTGTTTTTT	CASSQTGEKLFF
TRBV28	TRBD1	NA	TRBJ2-1	TGTGCCAGCAGGTGGACGGGACAGGGGTACAATGAGCAGTTCTTC	CASRWTGQGYNEQFF
TRBV7-2	NA	NA	TRBJ2-7	TGTGCCAGCAGCTTCGACGGGTCTTCCTCTTCCTACGAGCAGTACTTC	CASSFDGSSSSYEQYF
TRBV10-3	TRBD1	NA	TRBJ1-6	TGTGCCATCAGTGAGTCAAGCACAGGGGGCGAGATTAATTCACCCCTCCACTTT	CAISESSTGGEINSPLHF
TRBV2	TRBD2	NA	TRBJ2-1	TGTGCCAGCAGGGAGCGACTAGCGGGGTCCTACAATGAGCAGTTCTTC	CASRERLAGSYNEQFF
TRBV6-5	TRBD1	NA	TRBJ2-7	TGTGCCAGCAGTAACGCCGGGACAGGATCCTACGAGCAGTACTTC	CASSNAGTGSYEQYF
TRBV7-3	TRBD2	NA	TRBJ2-3	TGTGCCAGCAGCCCGACTAGCGGAGCAGATACGCAGTATTTT	CASSPTSGADTQYF
TRBV2	NA	NA	TRBJ2-7	TGTGCCAGCAGTGAAACTCACGAGCAGTACTTC	CASSETHEQYF
TRBV7-2	TRBD2	NA	TRBJ2-7	TGTGCCAGCAGCCCTAGCGGGAGGGCCTTCCACGAGCAGTACTTC	CASSPSGRAFHEQYF
TRBV28	TRBD1	NA	TRBJ2-7	TGTGCCAGCAGTTCCTCGACAACTCCGGGTCTTGGGACAGGGGCCTACGAGCAGTACTTC	CASSSSTTPGLGTGAYEQYF
TRBV6-1	NA	medium-sized	TRBJ2-1	TGTGCCAGCAGTCAGACGCGTCAGGACGGGGTCTTC	CASSQTRQDGVF
TRBV30	NA	NA	TRBJ2-3	TGTGCCTGGAGCTCACTCGACACAGATACGCAGTATTTT	CAWSSLDTDTQYF
TRBV12-2	NA	NA	TRBJ1-4	TGTGCAAGTCGCCCCGCTGGGAGAGGAGCAACTAATGAAAAACTGTTTTTT	CASRPAGRGATNEKLFF
TRBV25-1	NA	NA	TRBJ2-3	TGTGCCAGCAGTGAGTGGGAGACAGGTCCCTTGGCGCAGTATTTT	CASSEWETGPLAQYF
TRBV29-1	TRBD1	NA	TRBJ1-2	TGCAGCGTTGAGGACAGGGAGGACTATGGCTACACCTTC	CSVEDREDYGYTF
TRBV7-2	NA	once	TRBJ1-6	TGTGCCAGCAGCTTTAGCGACATACTCCACTTT	CASSFSDILHF
TRBV9	NA	NA	TRBJ2-1	TGTGCCAGCAGCGGTTATCCCGGCAATGAGCAGTTCTTC	CASSGYPGNEQFF
TRBV10-1	NA	NA	TRBJ1-5	TGCGCCAGCAGTCCGACAGAGTGGGGTCAGCCCCAGCATTTT	CASSPTEWGQPQHF
TRBV7-2	TRBD1	NA	TRBJ2-3	TGTGCCAGCAGCTTAGACAGGGGTACAGATACGCAGTATTTT	CASSLDRGTDTQYF
TRBV6-1	TRBD1	few	TRBJ2-1	TGTGCCAGCAGCCTACCGGGGACAGGGATTAATGAGCAGTTCTTC	CASSLPGTGINEQFF
TRBV30	TRBD1	once	TRBJ2-7	TGTGCCTGGAACCACCTCCTGGGGACAGGGACCTCCTACGAGCAGTACTTC	CAWNHLLGTGTSYEQYF
TRBV19	NA	NA	TRBJ1-1	TGTGCCAGTAGCCCCTCGGGTCCACCCAAATCTTTCTTT	CASSPSGPPKSFF
TRBV5-1	TRBD1	NA	TRBJ1-1	TGCGCCAGCAGCTCAGGGGACAGCGGAGGGGCTGAAGCTTTCTTT	CASSSGDSGGAEAFF
TRBV4-2	NA	NA	TRBJ2-5	TGTGCCAGCAGCCAAGCGGGTTCTATAGGAGAGACCCAGTACTTC	CASSQAGSIGETQYF
TRBV13	TRBD1	NA	TRBJ2-7	TGTGCCAGCAGCTTCGCTAGCAGGACAGGGGGAATCTCCTACGAGCAGTACTTC	CASSFASRTGGISYEQYF
TRBV13	NA	few	TRBJ2-7	TGTGCCAGCACCGATTCGCGTCGGGGAGCCCTTAGCGAGCAGTACTTC	CASTDSRRGALSEQYF
TRBV7-9	NA	once	TRBJ1-1	TGTGCCAGCAGCTCGGGGGGTAGTTTTGAAGCTTTCTTT	CASSSGGSFEAFF
TRBV7-9	NA	NA	TRBJ2-3	TGTGCCAGCAGCTTAGTAGCTAGCACAGATACGCAGTATTTT	CASSLVASTDTQYF
TRBV9	NA	NA	TRBJ2-7	TGTGCCAGCAGCGTAGGTAGGGGTTGGGACGAGCAGTACTTC	CASSVGRGWDEQYF
TRBV7-3	NA	NA	TRBJ2-7	TGTGCCAGCAGCTTATCTCGAGACAACTACGAGCAGTACTTC	CASSLSRDNYEQYF
TRBV7-8	TRBD2	NA	TRBJ2-2	TGTGCCAGCACCCCGCGCGGGGGGGCGAACACCGGGGAGCTGTTTTTT	CASTPRGGANTGELFF
TRBV4-3	NA	NA	TRBJ2-3	TGCGCCAGCAGCCCCGGCGCGAGCGGCCCTAGCACAGATACGCAGTATTTT	CASSPGASGPSTDTQYF
TRBV29-1	TRBD1	NA	TRBJ2-7	TGCAGCGGGGGTTCGGGACAGGGAGTCTACGAGCAGTACTTC	CSGGSGQGVYEQYF
TRBV6-6	NA	NA	TRBJ2-7	TGTGCCAGCAGTCCCCGGACAGTAACCTACGAGCAGTACTTC	CASSPRTVTYEQYF
TRBV5-4	TRBD2	NA	TRBJ2-7	TGTGCCAGCAGCCTTGCCGGGACTAGCGCCTACGAGCAGTACTTC	CASSLAGTSAYEQYF
TRBV9	TRBD2	NA	TRBJ2-1	TGTGCCAGCAGCGTAGCGGGGGGGTTCTACAATGAGCAGTTCTTC	CASSVAGGFYNEQFF
TRBV18	NA	NA	TRBJ2-2	TGTGCCAGCTCACCAAGTGGAGGGAGTGGCGGGGAGCTGTTTTTT	CASSPSGGSGGELFF
TRBV6-4	TRBD1	NA	TRBJ2-1	TGTGCCAGCAGTGAGGGGACAGGGAAGCAGTTCTTC	CASSEGTGKQFF
TRBV10-3	TRBD1	NA	TRBJ2-3	TGTGCCATCAGGCCGGGACAGGGGCCAGATACGCAGTATTTT	CAIRPGQGPDTQYF
TRBV5-4	TRBD2	NA	TRBJ2-1	TGTGCCAGCAGCTTGGCGGTTAGCGGGGGGCATGAGCAGTTCTTC	CASSLAVSGGHEQFF
TRBV2	NA	once	TRBJ2-5	TGTGCCAGCAGTGCCAGGGAGGTCGGGGAGACCCAGTACTTC	CASSAREVGETQYF
TRBV7-8	TRBD1	NA	TRBJ1-5	TGTGCCAGCAGCACTTTGGACAGGGTAAAGCGGCAGCCCCAGCATTTT	CASSTLDRVKRQPQHF
TRBV19	NA	NA	TRBJ2-3	TGTGCCAGCAACGGGGCGGGGCGGACAGATACGCAGTATTTT	CASNGAGRTDTQYF
TRBV7-3	NA	few	TRBJ1-5	TGTGCCAGCAGCTTAGGGCTAGGACAGATCAATCAGCCCCAGCATTTT	CASSLGLGQINQPQHF
TRBV7-9	NA	few	TRBJ1-1	TGTGCCAGCAGCTTGGATTCAGGGGTGGTCCCTGAAGCTTTCTTT	CASSLDSGVVPEAFF
TRBV7-7	TRBD2	NA	TRBJ2-1	TGTGCCAGCAGCGACAGACTCCTAGCGGGAGTCAAGTTCTTC	CASSDRLLAGVKFF
TRBV4-3	NA	NA	TRBJ2-5	TGCGCCAGCAGCCAAGAGGGTCAGGGGACCCAGTACTTC	CASSQEGQGTQYF
TRBV7-9	TRBD2	NA	TRBJ2-1	TGTGCCAGCAGCTTAGGCGGGGGGGCTTACAATGAGCAGTTCTTC	CASSLGGGAYNEQFF
TRBV27	TRBD1	NA	TRBJ2-3	TGTGCCAGCAGTTTGTACAGGGGAGACACAGATACGCAGTATTTT	CASSLYRGDTDTQYF
TRBV15	TRBD2	NA	TRBJ2-1	TGTGCCACCAGCTTGGGGGAGGGAGAGCAGTTCTTC	CATSLGEGEQFF
TRBV29-1	TRBD1	NA	TRBJ2-7	TGCAGCGTATGCCGGGACAGCTACGAGCAGTACTTC	CSVCRDSYEQYF